This T cell receptor beta chain was sequenced for a study of cytomegalovirus exposure and HLA in healthy donors. CDR1 and CDR2 (germline): DFQATT, SNEGSKA (reference sequence). This CDR3 contains 11 residues. V dropped 2 bases and J dropped 7 bases, with 6 bases sitting between them. Generated by immunoSEQ multiplex PCR, the TCRdb table keeps only in-frame clones and is missing some. The sample records more than 55,000 clones, roughly 90% being singletons. Sequencing was done on a sample of PBMCs. This rearrangement joins TRBV20-1 to TRBJ2-1; no firm D call. The clonotype originates from a woman aged 18 to 35 in good health and CMV-seronegative. CDR3 sequence (DNA): TGCAGTGCTAGACCCAATAATGAGCAGTTCTTC. Encoded protein: CSARPNNEQFF.